This is a list of T cell receptor beta chains from one sample in a study of OX40 agonist ivuxolimab in advanced cancers. Produced via immunoSEQ multiplex PCR; TCRdb's table is partial and in-frame only. This sample has 70,000 to 80,000 clones, with over 80% found just once. Material: CD4+ or CD8+ T cells sorted from blood, obtained in a trial of the OX40 agonist ivuxolimab. Source of these receptors: an adult with an advanced solid tumor such as melanoma, head and neck, liver or kidney cancer. The CDR3 runs from the conserved cysteine through the conserved F or W. D genes are given only for firm matches. Size is omitted from some rows. Given values are once, few, many or a class for expanded clones.

TRBJ1-1	TRBV6-1	-	-	CASTVGENTEAFF	TGTGCCAGCACTGTCGGGGAGAACACTGAAGCTTTCTTT
TRBJ2-1	TRBV4-1	-	few	CASSQGGINEQFF	TGCGCCAGCAGTCAGGGGGGTATCAATGAGCAGTTCTTC
TRBJ2-7	TRBV11-2	-	-	CASSLGMGQIPYEQYF	TGTGCCAGCAGCTTAGGAATGGGCCAGATACCCTACGAGCAGTACTTC
TRBJ2-1	TRBV6-5	-	-	CASSYGTEGEFF	TGTGCCAGCAGTTACGGTACGGAGGGTGAGTTCTTC
TRBJ1-2	TRBV27	-	-	CASSFHRDGGYTF	TGTGCCAGCAGTTTTCACCGGGACGGGGGCTACACCTTC
TRBJ2-1	TRBV6-4	-	once	CASTPLGSNEQFF	TGTGCCAGCACCCCACTAGGGTCTAATGAGCAGTTCTTC
TRBJ2-1	TRBV27	-	once	CASTFLPPGHEQFF	TGTGCCAGCACTTTTTTACCCCCCGGTCATGAGCAGTTCTTC
TRBJ1-1	TRBV5-1	TRBD1	once	CASSLVTQGDVEAFF	TGCGCCAGCAGCTTGGTTACACAGGGGGATGTGGAAGCTTTCTTT
TRBJ2-5	TRBV29-1	-	-	CSVVARQETQYF	TGCAGCGTAGTGGCCCGACAAGAGACCCAGTACTTC
TRBJ2-5	TRBV5-1	TRBD1	-	CASSTDRGRGETQYF	TGCGCCAGCAGCACTGACAGGGGGCGGGGAGAGACCCAGTACTTC
TRBJ1-1	TRBV19	-	-	CASSIERVGSSDTEAFF	TGTGCCAGTAGTATAGAGAGGGTAGGGTCATCGGACACTGAAGCTTTCTTT
TRBJ2-4	TRBV27	-	-	CARITLHRGAKNIQYF	TGTGCCAGAATAACCTTGCATAGGGGGGCCAAAAACATTCAGTACTTC